The 17 T cell receptor beta chains presented below share a single source sample, sequenced in a study of blood T cell repertoires in COVID-19. Assay: immunoSEQ multiplex PCR; the TCRdb copy retains only in-frame clones and omits some. In the table there are about 170,000 clones, 79% of which are singletons. The specimen was PBMCs or T cells enriched from blood (not recorded which). The source of these receptors is a woman in her 70s in a cohort exposed to, infected with or recovered from COVID-19 (not recorded which).

V is TRBV28 and J is TRBJ1-2, with 8 nucleotides matching TRBD1. CDR3 length equals 14 residues. With 6 bases clipped from V and 5 bases from J, the junction kept 8 bases outside the gene matches. CDR1 and CDR2 (germline): MDHEN, SYDVKM. CDR3 DNA: TGTGCCAGCAGCTCAACCGGGACAGGATATGGCTACACCTTC. Translated: CASSSTGTGYGYTF.

V and J are TRBV14 and TRBJ2-7; TRBD1 agrees at 8 bases. The ends lost 4 bases at V and 2 bases at J; junction bases unmatched: 4. The CDR3 is 14 residues long. Germline assignment: CDR1 SGHDN and CDR2 FVKESK. CDR3 DNA: TGTGCCAGCAGCCGGACAGGGACAACCTACGAGCAGTACTTC. It yields the protein CASSRTGTTYEQYF.

The genes are TRBV2 and TRBJ2-4, with TRBD1 identical over 7 bases. The V segment lost 4 bases and the J segment 0 bases; nucleotides outside the gene matches: 3. The germline V gene encodes CDR1 SNHLY and CDR2 FYNNEI. The length of the CDR3 is 15 residues. The CDR3 region has the DNA TGTGCCAGCAGTGGACAGGGAGCAGCCAAAAACATTCAGTACTTC. Translated, it gives CASSGQGAAKNIQYF.

This clone was detected many times. V and J are TRBV7-9 and TRBJ1-6; D is possibly TRBD1 (5 bases). The germline V gene has CDR1 SEHNR and CDR2 FQNEAQ (reference sequence). The CDR3 consists of 13 residues. V lost 5 bases, J lost 12 bases, and 14 bases lay in between. The CDR3 sequence: CASSRGTGGPLHF. In DNA, the CDR3 is TGTGCCAGCAGCCGTGGGACTGGGGGACCCCTCCACTTT.

This clone showed up just once. CDR3 DNA: TGCGCCAGCAGCTTTGTACTCGGGGTCGAAAATGAGCAGTTCTTC. Protein sequence: CASSFVLGVENEQFF. The chain combines TRBV5-1 with TRBJ2-1; D perhaps matches TRBD2 (5 bases). The CDR3 length is 15 residues. The germline V and J ends were trimmed by 2 bases and 7 bases, with 16 bases remaining between them. Per germline, CDR1 SGHRS and CDR2 YFSETQ.

The V and J genes are TRBV4-1 and TRBJ1-6; D call uncertain. Trimming shortened V by 3 bases and J by 9 bases, and 12 bases separated the two germline ends. The CDR3 is made up of 14 amino acids. Germline assignment: CDR1 MGHRA and CDR2 YSYEKL. The CDR3 region is CASSHFQEGSPLHF. CDR3 nucleotides: TGCGCCAGCAGCCATTTTCAGGAGGGTTCACCCCTCCACTTT.

The chain uses TRBV2 and TRBJ2-2; TRBD2 aligns across 8 bases. The CDR3 is made up of 16 amino acids. Germline V gene sequence: CDR1 SNHLY, CDR2 FYNNEI. J was trimmed by 3 bases and V by 5 bases; bases with no gene match: 8. For the CDR3, the DNA is TGTGCCAGCAGTATAGCGGGGACTGACTACACCGGGGAGCTGTTTTTT. This gives the protein CASSIAGTDYTGELFF.

The V and J genes are TRBV5-1 and TRBJ1-1; TRBD1 matches 7 bases. The V and J ends lost 3 bases and 1 base, in that order; junction bases with no gene match: 9. This CDR3 is built from 16 residues. Germline lookup yields CDR1 SGHRS and CDR2 YFSETQ. This chain's CDR3 is CASSYQTGLTNTEAFF. The CDR3 DNA follows: TGCGCCAGCAGCTACCAGACAGGGTTGACGAACACTGAAGCTTTCTTT.

The V call is TRBV19, the J call TRBJ2-7; D might be TRBD1 (5 bases). The V and J ends lost 8 bases and 0 bases respectively, with 14 bases between them. Germline V gene lookup returns CDR1 LNHDA and CDR2 SQIVND (reference sequence). The CDR3 has 14 residues. The CDR3 DNA reads as TGTGCCAGTCGACAGTCCTCGAGCTCCTACGAGCAGTACTTC. It is translated as CASRQSSSSYEQYF.

The chain joins TRBV7-9 to TRBJ1-3; D is ambiguous. This CDR3 region has 12 residues. The germline CDR1 and CDR2 sequences are SEHNR and FQNEAQ (reference sequence). The V gene lost 5 bases and the J gene lost 8 bases, with 10 bases spanning the gap. The CDR3 region has the DNA TGTGCCAGCAGCCGCGATGGGCACACCATATATTTT. It translates to CASSRDGHTIYF.

This clone was observed once. V and J are TRBV28 and TRBJ2-6; 8 positions match TRBD1. Unmatched junction bases numbered 4, after V lost 6 bases and J lost 3 bases. Germline values: CDR1 MDHEN, CDR2 SYDVKM. This CDR3 is 15 amino acids long. The CDR3 protein is CASSWTGSGANVLTF. The CDR3 DNA is TGTGCCAGCAGCTGGACAGGGAGTGGGGCCAACGTCCTGACTTTC. The full variable domain, completed using reference TRBV28 and TRBJ2-6, is DVKVTQSSRYLVKRTGEKVFLECVQDMDHENMFWYRQDPGLGLRLIYFSYDVKMKEKGDIPEGYSVSREKKERFSLILESASTNQTSMYLCASSWTGSGANVLTFGAGSRLTVL.

Here the CDR3 DNA reads TGCGCCAGCAGCCGAGAACCCGGGACTAGCCTTGAGCAGTTCTTC. It translates to CASSREPGTSLEQFF. The chain combines TRBV4-1 with TRBJ2-1; TRBD2 aligns across 9 bases. The V gene's germline CDR1 is MGHRA and CDR2 YSYEKL. The CDR3 runs to 15 residues. V was clipped by 4 bases and J by 9 bases; unmatched bases: 10.

This clone was found a few times. J is TRBJ1-1 and V is TRBV4-1; D not certain. Germline values: CDR1 MGHRA, CDR2 YSYEKL. V shed 0 bases and J shed 3 bases, with 5 bases lying between them. CDR3 length: 13 amino acids. The CDR3 sequence: CASSQDLYTEAFF. The CDR3 DNA is TGCGCCAGCAGCCAAGATCTGTACACTGAAGCTTTCTTT.

The chain couples TRBV11-1 to TRBJ1-1; possibly TRBD1 for D (5 bases). Trimming cost V 4 bases and J 1 base, with 16 bases left between them. This CDR3 is built from 16 residues. Germline V gives CDR1 SGHAT, CDR2 FQDESV (reference sequence). The CDR3: CASSSTVGLGNTEAFF. In DNA form, the CDR3 reads TGTGCCAGCAGCTCCACGGTGGGGCTAGGGAACACTGAAGCTTTCTTT. The entire variable domain, with the rest obtained from reference TRBV11-1 and TRBJ1-1, is as follows: EAEVAQSPRYKITEKSQAVAFWCDPISGHATLYWYRQILGQGPELLVQFQDESVVDDSQLPKDRFSAERLKGVDSTLKIQPAELGDSAMYLCASSSTVGLGNTEAFFGQGTRLTVV.

The rearrangement links TRBV19 to TRBJ2-1, with 9 bases that match TRBD2. J gave up 6 bases and V 7 bases, and 10 bases lay outside the gene matches. The CDR3 is 15 amino acids. CDR1 and CDR2 from the germline V gene are LNHDA and SQIVND (reference sequence). CDR3 coding DNA: TGTGCCAGTACTTCGAGCGGGAGGATACGCAATGAGCAGTTCTTC. It translates to CASTSSGRIRNEQFF. Full variable domain (missing parts from reference TRBV19 and TRBJ2-1): DGGITQSPKYLFRKEGQNVTLSCEQNLNHDAMYWYRQDPGQGLRLIYYSQIVNDFQKGDIAEGYSVSREKKESFPLTVTSAQKNPTAFYLCASTSSGRIRNEQFFGPGTRLTVL.

The V and J genes are TRBV6-1 and TRBJ1-3; unclear D gene. The CDR3 sequence is 15 residues long. Germline V gives CDR1 MNHNS, CDR2 SASEGT. Trimming removed 2 bases from V and 0 bases from J, with 8 bases in between. CDR3 coding DNA: TGTGCCAGCAGTGAACTGGCCAACTCTGGAAACACCATATATTTT. It encodes CASSELANSGNTIYF.

This chain uses TRBV29-1 with TRBJ2-1; 13 positions match TRBD2. V lost 6 bases and J lost 6; bases outside the gene matches: 5. The germline V gene has CDR1 SQVTM and CDR2 ANQGSEA. The CDR3 sequence is 14 residues long. CDR3: CSVHGTSGINEQFF. CDR3 nucleotides: TGCAGCGTCCACGGGACTAGCGGGATCAATGAGCAGTTCTTC.